Below, one T cell receptor beta chain is given with its context. What this receptor recognizes is not known. It has no much larger one-base neighbor in the sample; base qualities were not kept. The source of the sample is a study of shared clonotypes between healthy human individuals (dated by TCRdb to about 2020). Notes on the research overall: Three men and a couple of women, aged 18 to 49 years, made up the cohort. The study deeply sequenced blood TCR repertoires of several healthy adults to estimate repertoire size and the extent of clonotype sharing between individuals. For each donor, CD4 naive and CD4 memory were each given three plates, CD8 naive was given two plates, and CD8 memory was given one plate. Between about 0.9 and 9 billion PBMCs per donor were obtained by leukapheresis. Different laboratories and diverse techniques were used to prepare libraries and sequence TCR repertoires, to increase sequencing depth and limit assay-specific biases.

V is reduced by 0 bases and J by 4 bases, leaving a spacing of 16 bases between them. From a lookup of the germline V gene (reference sequence), CDR1 and CDR2 are MNHEY and SMNVEV. There are 17 amino acids in the CDR3, from cysteine to phenylalanine inclusive. Solely the CDR3 DNA is kept, with 51 bases framed from the first base. Using the deep immunoSEQ assay, TCR CDR3 regions were amplified from genomic DNA by multiplex PCR. For each cell subset, the extracted genomic DNA was distributed evenly across all wells of several immunoSEQ 96-well plates, and each plate served as one replicate. For sorted subsets, around 200 ng genomic DNA, equal to tens of thousands of T cell genomes, was loaded into each replicate PCR. The purified libraries were quantified using a Qubit 3.0 fluorometer, sized with a Bioanalyzer 2100, and then quantified again using the KAPA Library Quantification kit. Every immunoSEQ 96-well plate was sequenced on a dedicated single-read 150-cycle Illumina NextSeq 550 flow cell. As for the original processing: Because only junctional sequences without quality scores were contained in the immunoSEQ output, filtering matching that applied to full-length reads could not be performed. To assign V/J genes and CDR3, sequences were annotated using PyIR, a Python wrapper for IgBLAST v1.9, with IMGT germline references. Reads were removed for weak V/J assignments (E-value above 1e-6), missing CDR3, stop codons, out-of-frame junctions, or ambiguous translated residues. A V3J clonotype was defined by an identical inferred V gene, J gene, and CDR3 amino acid sequence. Percentage overlap between repertoires was computed as shared unique clonotypes divided by the size of the smaller repertoire. Richness of each repertoire was evaluated using RTK rarefaction, the Chao1 estimator, and Recon v2.1 estimates of unobserved clonotypes. OLGA was used to compute generation probabilities for all TCRbeta clonotypes that the gDNA method yielded from four donors. This is the immuneACCESS table as TCRdb keeps it, with only in-frame sequences that have V and J called. A part of the clones is gone; compared with another copy, unresolved V genes explain less than half, and the rest is unexplained. V, J and clone size reflect that table, while D and trimming were determined from the DNA. This sample gives more than 2 million clones in total; approximately 94% of them show up just once. The ten largest clones take up roughly 1.1% of the sample.

CD8 naive samples were obtained by positive selection for CCR7 among CD45RO-negative cells, yielding a CD45RA+CCR7+ population from which TemRA cells were excluded. Donors were healthy HIV-negative adults with no recently reported acute infections or vaccinations. All donors were Caucasian adults living in Nashville, Tennessee, USA. After blood collection by leukapheresis, PBMCs were isolated using Ficoll-Histopaque density gradient centrifugation and then cryopreserved in the vapor phase of liquid nitrogen. Analytical flow cytometry was used to check the purity and quantity of every magnetically sorted T cell population. Each sorted fraction had its genomic DNA isolated and then quantified by UV absorbance on a Nanodrop 2000c. Study-level results and caveats: Sampling was restricted to blood, and TCR repertoires in tissues likely differ from the TCR repertoires found in blood. Compared with non-shared clonotypes, the clonotypes found in all four sorted-subset donors had higher generation probabilities. Rarefaction of sorted-subset datasets indicated incomplete sequencing despite the large sequencing depth. Across four donors, approximately 4.6% of naive CD4, roughly 3.8% of naive CD8, 2.3% of memory CD4, and 0.4% to 0.45% of memory CD8 clonotypes were shared. The small number of donors limited the genetic and exposure-history diversity represented. Larger estimated clonotype richness was generally found for naive subsets than for memory subsets. Pairwise subsampling led to the expectation that sequencing depth would affect the degree of clonotype sharing among donors.

This receptor was identified in a man between 18 and 29 years old in good health. The sample was naive CD8+ T cells sorted from blood. This sample's cell subset or site label indicates: CD45RA+CCR7+. Recombination connected TRBV27 to TRBJ2-1; the D assignment is uncertain and may be TRBD1 or TRBD2, with 5 bases supporting each. DNA sequence: TGTGCCAGCAGTTTATCGGTTTGGGACGGTAGGTACAATGAGCAGTTCTTC. This codes for CASSLSVWDGRYNEQFF.